This TCR beta chain was captured by sequencing in a study of T cell responses to AZD1222 COVID-19 vaccine. Trimming shortened V by 2 bases and J by 0 bases, and 14 bases separated the two germline ends. CDR3 length: 16 residues. The V gene's germline CDR1 is SEHNR and CDR2 FQNEAQ (reference sequence). Generated by immunoSEQ multiplex PCR, the TCRdb table keeps only in-frame clones and is missing some. The data contain about 84,000 clones, approximately 86% of them seen just once; the ten biggest clones take up 5.6%. The sequence was collected from an adult who received the AZD1222 COVID-19 vaccine. The V and J genes are TRBV7-9 and TRBJ2-7, with TRBD1 as a possible D gene (6 bases). This specimen consisted of peripheral blood, obtained 28 days after the second AZD1222 dose. The DNA of the CDR3 is TGTGCCAGCAGCTTACTGCAAGGACAGAGCTCCTACGAGCAGTACTTC. Translation: CASSLLQGQSSYEQYF.